These T cell receptor beta chains were read from a single sample in a study of vaccination and CD4 T cells after COVID-19. These receptors have no identified antigens. In TCRdb, the PCR reads were re-called with MiXCR into one record per CDR3 protein. The table has under 20,000 distinct CDR3 sequences, around 46% seen once. Here the sequenced sample was CD4+ T cells from blood, cultured in vitro, taken after SARS-CoV-2 vaccination. These receptors all stem from a human donor who had recovered from COVID-19. CDR3s include the opening cysteine and the closing phenylalanine or tryptophan.

TRBJ1-5,TRBV20-1,CSAIDSYSNQPQHF
TRBJ2-7,TRBV2,CASYGRLAGVNEQYF
TRBJ1-2,TRBV6-2/TRBV6-3,CASSVTQTSYGYTF
TRBJ1-2,TRBV3-1,CASSQGGQGGYGYTF
TRBJ2-7,TRBV6-5,CASSYSRARGTYEQYF
TRBJ2-3,TRBV7-9,CASTSTEDTQYF
TRBJ2-7,TRBV6-1,CASRLNQVYEQYF
TRBJ2-1,TRBV20-1,CSARYLIAGAYNEQFF
TRBJ1-2,TRBV15,CATSRSGTGGYTF
TRBJ2-3,TRBV7-6,CASSLEQEITDTQYF
TRBJ1-6,TRBV7-9,CASSSGQGDSPLHF
TRBJ2-4,TRBV19,CASSIDGGSVNIQYF
TRBJ1-2,TRBV19,CASSSDRGDGYTF
TRBJ1-2,TRBV28,CASRVVAGASNYGYTF
TRBJ2-5,TRBV20-1,CSARGIQGSGETQYF
TRBJ2-2,TRBV7-2,CASSLLGLAGGGELFF
TRBJ2-1,TRBV7-7,CASRRAEQGHRNNEQFF
TRBJ1-2,TRBV18,CASSPDRVYGYTF
TRBJ2-3,TRBV30,CALQPWRESRTDTQYF
TRBJ2-2,TRBV18,CASSPGTAGHGELFF
TRBJ2-2,TRBV7-9,CASSLAGGAGELFF
TRBJ2-7,TRBV6-5,CASSYEGTASYEQYF
TRBJ2-6,TRBV27,CASSLSRTRFSGANVLTF
TRBJ2-3,TRBV10-1,CASSEPRNADTQYF
TRBJ1-5,TRBV12-3/TRBV12-4,CASSFGRNNQPQHF
TRBJ2-4,TRBV4-3,CASSQDRYRNIQYF
TRBJ2-1,TRBV21-1,CASSNGGQGHPNNEQFF
TRBJ2-1,TRBV12-3/TRBV12-4,CASSRSSGGEDEQFF
TRBJ2-3,TRBV6-1,CASRGGLAGVSYDTQYF
TRBJ1-3,TRBV28,CASSFGGGSGNTIYF
TRBJ2-7,TRBV20-1,CSAKIAGALGEQYF
TRBJ1-5,TRBV6-2/TRBV6-3,CASSYLGLGRDRNSNQPQHF
TRBJ1-1,TRBV6-5,CASSYGQGRDTEAFF
TRBJ2-7,TRBV9,CASSGTIDSYEQYF
TRBJ2-3,TRBV20-1,CSARGDGTSGGTDTQYF
TRBJ2-7,TRBV20-1,CSAPHPPSGTQSSYEQYF
TRBJ2-7,TRBV7-9,CASSLAGTVYEQYF
TRBJ2-1,TRBV2,CASRRVRLQLGEQFF
TRBJ2-6,TRBV10-3,CAISDPKGTGANVLTF
TRBJ2-5,TRBV27,CASSHPGTGIQETQYF
TRBJ1-6,TRBV14,CASSQAPVGRSPLHF
TRBJ2-7,TRBV7-2,CASSPVGGNKNEQYF
TRBJ1-5,TRBV27,CASSLGLSSNQPQHF
TRBJ2-1,TRBV20-1,CSARFLRRSSYNEQFF
TRBJ2-7,TRBV6-2/TRBV6-3,CASSYRGNEQYF
TRBJ1-1,TRBV6-1,CASRQRTRGGTEAFF
TRBJ2-1,TRBV14,CASSQGDRGYNEQFF
TRBJ1-2,TRBV28,CASSFEGYGYTF